These 21 T cell receptor beta chains originate from one sample sequenced in a study of T cells in Graves' hyperthyroidism and ophthalmopathy. From RNA transcripts, TCR beta CDR3 regions were amplified. The HTBI set primed first-round TCR CDR3 RT-PCR. TCRdb re-analysed the multiplex PCR reads in MiXCR, keeping a single row per CDR3 protein. Altogether 450,000 to 650,000 distinct CDR3 sequences are present, approximately 15% being singletons, with the ten largest covering about 7%. The source material was blood. The receptors shown here come from a woman between 18 and 30 years old with Graves' ophthalmopathy.

The J gene is TRBJ2-6, the V gene TRBV29-1; 10 bases are a match to TRBD1. The CDR3 sequence is 24 residues long. V lost 2 bases and J lost 1; bases outside the gene matches: 26. Germline V gene data show CDR1 as SQVTM and CDR2 as ANQGSEA. CDR3 region: CSVETKDRGSKVVPLGSGANVLTF. CDR3 DNA: TGCAGCGTTGAAACTAAGGACAGGGGGAGTAAGGTAGTACCCCTTGGATCTGGGGCCAACGTCCTGACTTTC. Full variable domain (rest looked up from reference TRBV29-1 and TRBJ2-6): SAVISQKPSRDICQRGTSLTIQCQVDSQVTMMFWYRQQPGQSLTLIATANQGSEATYESGFVIDKFPISRPNLTFSTLTVSNMSPEDSSIYLCSVETKDRGSKVVPLGSGANVLTFGAGSRLTVL.

V is TRBV9 and J is TRBJ2-3; 11 positions match TRBD2. The CDR3 spans 18 residues. J was trimmed by 2 bases and V by 0 bases; bases with no gene match: 8. The germline V gene has CDR1 SGDLS and CDR2 YYNGEE. This chain's CDR3 is CASSVGWTSGLLTDTQYF. The CDR3 DNA reads TGTGCCAGCAGCGTAGGGTGGACTAGCGGGCTTCTCACAGATACGCAGTATTTT.

There are many counts of this clonotype. The genes are TRBV11-2 and TRBJ2-5, with D possibly TRBD2 on 5 matching bases. V lost 4 bases and J lost 1, with 10 bases in between. The V gene's germline CDR1 is SGHAT and CDR2 FQNNGV. The CDR3 sequence is 14 residues long. CDR3 sequence (DNA): TGTGCCAGCAGCTCCTTTACTAGCCAAGAGACCCAGTACTTC. Amino acids: CASSSFTSQETQYF.

This clonotype has just a few counts. This sequence joins TRBV3-1 and TRBJ2-1, with 11 bases aligning to TRBD2. The CDR3 has 16 amino acids. The germline V gene encodes CDR1 LGHDT and CDR2 YNNKEL (reference sequence). Losses at the gene ends were 3 bases for V and 7 bases for J; bases not matched to a gene: 8. CDR3 DNA: TGTGCCAGCAGCCAGCTAGCGGGAGGCGTCAGAAATGAGCAGTTCTTC. Protein sequence: CASSQLAGGVRNEQFF.

This clonotype was observed at least ten times. The V call is TRBV5-1, the J call TRBJ1-4; D is uncertain. The CDR3 contains 17 residues. Germline CDR1 is SGHRS and CDR2 is YFSETQ. Trimming took 5 bases from V and 0 from J, leaving 17 bases between them. In DNA, the CDR3 is TGCGCCAGCAGTCTCGGGGAGAGCTCGTCAACTAATGAAAAACTGTTTTTT. As protein: CASSLGESSSTNEKLFF.

This clonotype was counted at least ten times. The rearrangement links TRBV11-1 to TRBJ1-6; D is unclear. V was shortened by 4 bases and J by 6 bases, with 10 bases between the two germline ends. The germline V gene has CDR1 SGHAT and CDR2 FQDESV (reference sequence). The CDR3 runs 14 residues. The CDR3 loop reads CASSSRTANSPLHF. The CDR3 DNA follows: TGTGCCAGCAGCTCGAGGACGGCTAATTCACCCCTCCACTTT.

This clonotype occurred a few times. V and J are TRBV30 and TRBJ2-6; D is unresolved. The CDR3 spans 14 residues. The germline V gene encodes CDR1 GTSNPN and CDR2 SVGIG (reference sequence). The V end was cut by 5 bases, the J end by 3 bases, with 11 bases between. The CDR3 DNA follows: TGTGCCTGGTGTCGTGCGGATGGGGCCAACGTCCTGACTTTC. Residues: CAWCRADGANVLTF.

This clonotype was detected a few times. The V call is TRBV20-1, the J call TRBJ2-7; D is possibly TRBD1 or TRBD2 (5 bases each). Germline CDR1 reads DFQATT; CDR2 reads SNEGSKA (reference sequence). V was trimmed by 3 bases and J by 2 bases, leaving 17 bases between them. The CDR3 is 15 residues long. CDR3: CSASWYRGGPYEQYF. The CDR3 nucleotides read TGCAGTGCTAGTTGGTACCGTGGGGGACCCTACGAGCAGTACTTC.

This clonotype was counted at least ten times. This sequence joins TRBV7-8 and TRBJ2-7; D is perhaps TRBD1 (5 bases). V dropped 1 base and J dropped 8 bases, with 15 bases sitting between them. The V gene's germline CDR1 is SGHVS and CDR2 FQNEAQ. This CDR3 region has 14 residues. CDR3 bases: TGTGCCAGCAGCTTAGTCAGGGCTGGATCTCAGCAGTACTTC. It translates to CASSLVRAGSQQYF.

In its sample, this clonotype was seen a few times. V usage is TRBV20-1 and J usage is TRBJ2-1, with 10 positions matching TRBD1. Trimming took 2 bases from V and 4 from J; bases not matched to a gene: 20. The length of the CDR3 is 20 residues. Germline CDR1 reads DFQATT; CDR2 reads SNEGSKA (reference sequence). The CDR3 region has the DNA TGCAGTGCTAGATCCGGGACAGGGGATGAGAAACCAGGATATTACAATGAGCAGTTCTTC. Translated, it gives CSARSGTGDEKPGYYNEQFF.

This clonotype was seen at least ten times. This rearrangement joins TRBV11-2 to TRBJ2-1, with D possibly being TRBD2 (7 bases). V lost 5 bases to trimming and J lost 8 bases, with 19 bases between them. Germline CDR1 SGHAT, CDR2 FQNNGV. CDR3 length: 15 residues. The DNA of the CDR3 is TGTGCCAGCAGCCCGGGGGGACCAGGGGTATATGAGCAGTTCTTC. It translates to CASSPGGPGVYEQFF.

This clonotype was recorded many times. The chain recombines TRBV30 with TRBJ2-1; maybe TRBD2 (5 bases). The CDR3 contains 13 residues. Germline-derived CDR1 and CDR2 are GTSNPN and SVGIG (reference sequence). The germline V and J ends were trimmed by 8 bases and 4 bases, with 15 bases remaining between them. CDR3 residues: CAGADRLYNEQFF. The DNA of the CDR3 is TGTGCCGGAGCGGACCGGCTATACAATGAGCAGTTCTTC.

This clonotype was seen repeatedly, ten times or more. This sequence joins TRBV14 and TRBJ2-3; D might be TRBD2 (6 bases). Germline values: CDR1 SGHDN, CDR2 FVKESK. The ends were cut back, 3 bases at V and 1 base at J, with 23 bases in the middle. The length of the CDR3 is 19 residues. CDR3 protein: CASSQKRPLGGSGTDTQYF. The CDR3 DNA follows: TGTGCCAGCAGCCAGAAGAGGCCCTTGGGAGGTTCGGGCACAGATACGCAGTATTTT.

J is TRBJ2-7 and V is TRBV6-4; TRBD2 matches at 9 bases. The germline V gene has CDR1 MRHNA and CDR2 SNTAGT. The CDR3 loop spans 17 amino acids. J gave up 3 bases and V 3 bases, and 12 bases lay outside the gene matches. This chain's CDR3 is CASSDTLPGLADYEQYF. The CDR3 region has the DNA TGTGCCAGCAGTGATACGCTACCGGGACTAGCTGACTACGAGCAGTACTTC.

This clonotype has just a few counts. This chain uses TRBV20-1 with TRBJ1-2, with D possibly matching TRBD1 (6 bases). The germline gives CDR1 DFQATT, CDR2 SNEGSKA (reference sequence). Trimming took off 6 bases at V and 3 bases at J, with 20 bases between the two ends. The CDR3 has 15 residues. Here the CDR3 reads CSAMPLPEGDYGYTF. The CDR3 nucleotides read TGCAGTGCCATGCCGCTCCCCGAGGGGGACTATGGCTACACCTTC.

In this sample, this clonotype turned up many times. The chain carries TRBV7-2 and TRBJ2-1; D is tentatively TRBD1 or TRBD2 (5 bases each). The germline gives CDR1 SGHTA, CDR2 FQGNSA. This CDR3 contains 14 residues. Between the trimmed V and J ends, which lost 5 bases and 6 bases, there was a span of 14 bases. The CDR3 is CASSPGTILNEQFF. CDR3 sequence (DNA): TGTGCCAGCAGCCCCGGGACGATCCTCAATGAGCAGTTCTTC.

This clonotype came up many times. This chain uses TRBV7-2 with TRBJ2-7; the D gene is possibly TRBD2 (6 bases). The length of the CDR3 is 17 residues. Trimming removed 3 bases at V and 4 bases at J, with 22 bases between. The germline V gene has CDR1 SGHTA and CDR2 FQGNSA. The CDR3 coding sequence is TGTGCCAGCAGCTTTTGGGGGACTCCCCGCGGCCCTTACGAGCAGTACTTC. Its protein is CASSFWGTPRGPYEQYF.

Only a few counts were recorded for this clonotype. The CDR3 loop reads CASSSETGGYNSPLHF. Written as DNA, the CDR3 is TGTGCCAGCAGCTCAGAGACAGGGGGTTATAATTCACCCCTCCACTTT. The genes are TRBV7-2 and TRBJ1-6; 9 bases fit TRBD1. The CDR3 has 16 amino acids. V lost 4 bases to trimming and J lost 4 bases; unmatched junction nucleotides: 5. Per the germline V gene, CDR1 is SGHTA and CDR2 is FQGNSA.

In its sample, this clonotype was seen many times. The V call is TRBV10-3, the J call TRBJ2-7; TRBD2 might be the D (6 bases). V dropped 4 bases and J dropped 0 bases, with 13 bases sitting between them. CDR1 is ENHRY and CDR2 is SYGVKD in the germline V gene. This CDR3 has 15 amino acids. In nucleotides, the CDR3 is TGTGCCATCAGTGTTTCGACTAGGGGCTCCTACGAGCAGTACTTC. It yields the protein CAISVSTRGSYEQYF.

As for this clonotype: A much more abundant neighbour one base away suggests this may be a read error. The genes are TRBV6-2 or TRBV6-3 and TRBJ2-5, with 10 bases matching TRBD2. The CDR3 length is 15 residues. Per germline, CDR1 MNHEY and CDR2 SVGEGT. The CDR3 nucleotides read TGTGCCAGCAATCCGCCGGGGCTAGCGGGAGAGACCCGGTACTTC. Translating gives CASNPPGLAGETRYF.

Many counts were recorded for this clonotype. The gene calls are TRBV2 and TRBJ2-1, with 9 nucleotides matching TRBD2. Germline V gives CDR1 SNHLY, CDR2 FYNNEI. The V and J ends lost 6 bases and 3 bases, in that order; junction bases with no gene match: 9. The CDR3 runs to 16 residues. The CDR3 sequence: CASRATSGQSYNEQFF. CDR3 sequence (DNA): TGTGCCAGCAGAGCGACTAGCGGCCAGAGCTACAATGAGCAGTTCTTC.